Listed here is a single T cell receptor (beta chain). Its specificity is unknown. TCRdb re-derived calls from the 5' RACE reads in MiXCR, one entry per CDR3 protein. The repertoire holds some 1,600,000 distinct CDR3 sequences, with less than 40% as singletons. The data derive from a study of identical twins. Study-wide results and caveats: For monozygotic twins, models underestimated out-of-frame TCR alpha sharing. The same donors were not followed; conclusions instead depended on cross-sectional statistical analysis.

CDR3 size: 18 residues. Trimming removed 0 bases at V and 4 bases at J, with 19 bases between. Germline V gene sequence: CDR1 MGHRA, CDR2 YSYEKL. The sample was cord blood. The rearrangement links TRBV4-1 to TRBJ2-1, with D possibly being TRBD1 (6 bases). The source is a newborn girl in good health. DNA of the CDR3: TGCGCCAGCAGCCAAGAGAACCTACCACAGGGTTCATACAATGAGCAGTTCTTC. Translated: CASSQENLPQGSYNEQFF.